This passage covers 27 T cell receptor beta chains from one sample sequenced in a study of blood T cells in healthy people across ages. A second PCR, run for about 7 to 11 cycles, used a sample-barcoded 5' primer plus a J-beta primer mix. Via MiXCR, TCRdb re-called the 5' RACE reads, giving one row per CDR3 protein. The table includes hundreds of thousands of distinct CDR3 sequences, 20% to 25% detected once. Material for sequencing was blood. These receptor sequences come from a man aged 65 to 79 in good health.

This clonotype showed up many times. This chain connects TRBV7-3 to TRBJ2-5; 9 bases fit TRBD2. Germline V gives CDR1 SGHTA, CDR2 FQGTGA. The CDR3 has 12 amino acids. Written as DNA, the CDR3 is TGTGCAGAGGAGCGGGAGGAAGAGACCCAGTACTTC. Protein sequence: CAEEREEETQYF.

This clonotype was detected ten times or more. The rearrangement links TRBV6-5 to TRBJ2-7; 8 bases are a match to TRBD1. The germline V gene has CDR1 MNHEY and CDR2 SVGAGI. Unmatched junction bases numbered 0, after V lost 2 bases and J lost 3 bases. The CDR3 contains 13 residues. Here the CDR3 reads CASSYGTGYEQYF. The CDR3 DNA sequence: TGTGCCAGCAGTTACGGGACAGGCTACGAGCAGTACTTC.

This clonotype appeared a few times. This chain links TRBV7-2 with TRBJ2-3; 8 nucleotides match TRBD2. The CDR3 covers 14 residues. Germline V gives CDR1 SGHTA, CDR2 FQGNSA. V shed 4 bases and J 4 bases; nucleotides not matched to a gene: 4. The CDR3 reads CASSSGLVADTQYF. CDR3 in DNA: TGTGCCAGCAGCTCGGGACTAGTGGCAGATACGCAGTATTTT.

This rearrangement joins TRBV7-9 to TRBJ1-1; 7 positions match TRBD1. Looked up from germline, CDR1 is SEHNR and CDR2 is FQNEAQ (reference sequence). Trimming took 5 bases from V and 6 from J; bases not matched to a gene: 3. CDR3 length: 12 amino acids. DNA of the CDR3: TGTGCCAGCAGCGCAACAGGGGCTGAAGCTTTCTTT. Translating it yields CASSATGAEAFF.

In its sample, this clonotype was seen a few times. The chain uses TRBV2 and TRBJ1-2; no firm D call. The CDR3 spans 12 residues. V was trimmed by 6 bases and J by 2 bases, leaving 7 bases between them. Germline V gene data show CDR1 as SNHLY and CDR2 as FYNNEI. CDR3 in DNA: TGTGCCAGCAGAGATGAAAACTATGGCTACACCTTC. It is translated as CASRDENYGYTF.

The chain is built from TRBV7-3 and TRBJ2-3; D is ambiguous. Germline lookup yields CDR1 SGHTA and CDR2 FQGTGA. The germline V and J ends were trimmed by 5 bases and 1 base, with 10 bases remaining between them. The CDR3 runs to 14 residues. The CDR3 DNA reads TGTGCCAGCAGCCGGGTACCAGGCACAGATACGCAGTATTTT. Its translation is CASSRVPGTDTQYF.

This clonotype was picked up a small number of times. J is TRBJ1-4 and V is TRBV15; D is perhaps TRBD1 (6 bases). CDR3 size: 15 residues. Germline V gene sequence: CDR1 LNHNV, CDR2 YYDKDF (reference sequence). V was pared by 1 base and J by 5 bases, with 11 bases between. CDR3 region: CATSRAPDRNEKLFF. In nucleotides, the CDR3 is TGTGCCACCAGCAGAGCCCCCGACAGGAATGAAAAACTGTTTTTT.

The J gene is TRBJ2-5, the V gene TRBV7-9; unclear D gene. The end of the DNA fits TRBJ2-7 better, so the J call may be wrong. Germline V gene data show CDR1 as SEHNR and CDR2 as FQNEAQ (reference sequence). The CDR3 sequence is 11 residues long. This chain's CDR3 is CASSTDTEQYF. The CDR3 nucleotides read TGTGCCAGCAGCACTGACACCGAGCAGTACTTC.

The chain joins TRBV7-2 to TRBJ2-7, with TRBD2 matching 7 bases. The CDR3 length is 13 residues. V trimming: 1 base; J trimming: 5 bases; junction bases outside the gene matches: 2. The germline gives CDR1 SGHTA, CDR2 FQGNSA. DNA for the CDR3: TGTGCCAGCAGCTTAGACCTAGCGGACGAGCAGTACTTC. This gives the protein CASSLDLADEQYF.

With regard to this clonotype: An end of the junction does not agree with germline; a read error may underlie this. The chain carries TRBV5-1 and TRBJ2-2; D is possibly TRBD1 or TRBD2 (5 bases each). There are 17 residues in the CDR3. Germline CDR1 and CDR2: SGHRS and YFSETQ. The CDR3 nucleotides are TGCACCAGCAGCTTGAAGGTTGAGGGGATGAACACCGGGGAGCTGTTTTTT. This codes for CTSSLKVEGMNTGELFF.

This chain uses TRBV4-1 with TRBJ2-1; TRBD2 aligns across 11 bases. CDR1 is MGHRA, CDR2 YSYEKL, per germline. This CDR3 has 18 residues. Trimming removed 0 bases from V and 3 bases from J; junction bases left unmatched: 7. The CDR3 loop reads CASSQDLGLAADYNEQFF. The DNA of the CDR3 is TGCGCCAGCAGCCAAGACCTGGGACTAGCGGCCGACTACAATGAGCAGTTCTTC.

The chain combines TRBV24-1 with TRBJ2-3, with D unclear. There are 17 residues in the CDR3. V lost 4 bases to trimming and J lost 1 base, with 17 bases between them. Germline V gene data show CDR1 as KGHDR and CDR2 as SFDVKD. The CDR3 protein is CATSDPSSPWGTDTQYF. CDR3 sequence (DNA): TGTGCCACCAGTGACCCCTCAAGTCCTTGGGGCACAGATACGCAGTATTTT.

This clonotype has just a few counts. A read error may produce the germline difference seen at one junction end. This chain connects TRBV6-2 or TRBV6-3 to TRBJ2-5; D not resolved. The end of the DNA fits TRBJ2-7 better, so the J call may be wrong. The CDR3 sequence is 11 residues long. The V gene's germline CDR1 is MNHEY and CDR2 SVGEGT. The CDR3 reads CATSAAYEQYF. CDR3 nucleotides: TGTGCCACCAGTGCGGCCTACGAGCAGTACTTC.

V and J are TRBV28 and TRBJ1-2; the D gene is possibly TRBD1 (5 bases). Trimming pared 5 bases from V and 6 bases from J, leaving 16 bases between. The germline gives CDR1 MDHEN, CDR2 SYDVKM. The CDR3 loop spans 14 amino acids. CDR3 nucleotides: TGTGCCAGCAGTCCCCCGGGACGGACAAATGGCTACACCTTC. It specifies CASSPPGRTNGYTF.

This chain uses TRBV7-9 with TRBJ1-2; D is unresolved. This CDR3 contains 15 residues. Germline-derived CDR1 and CDR2 are SEHNR and FQNEAQ (reference sequence). V was cut by 5 bases and J by 1 base, with 14 bases left in between. The CDR3: CASSLGRKNNYGYTF. The DNA for the CDR3 is TGTGCCAGCAGCCTTGGACGGAAGAATAACTATGGCTACACCTTC.

The table lists this clonotype with a few counts. The V call is TRBV4-1, the J call TRBJ2-7; tentatively, D is TRBD1 (6 bases). V was clipped by 4 bases and J by 0 bases, with 16 bases between them. There are 16 residues in the CDR3. In germline, CDR1 is MGHRA, CDR2 YSYEKL. CDR3 DNA: TGCGCCAGCAGCCGACGCATAACAGGGAGCTCCTACGAGCAGTACTTC. Protein: CASSRRITGSSYEQYF.

The sample holds one count of this clonotype. This chain uses TRBV12-3 or TRBV12-4 with TRBJ2-2, with 7 bases fitting TRBD2. This CDR3 spans 15 amino acids. V lost 3 bases, J lost 4 bases, and 5 bases stayed unmatched. The CDR3 sequence is CASSFRDYLTGELFF. In DNA, the CDR3 is TGTGCCAGCAGTTTTCGGGACTACCTCACCGGGGAGCTGTTTTTT.

J is TRBJ2-7 and V is TRBV5-1; 9 bases line up with TRBD2. The end of the DNA aligns better with TRBJ2-1, so the J call may be wrong. The germline gives CDR1 SGHRS, CDR2 YFSETQ. The CDR3 consists of 15 residues. The CDR3 region has the DNA TGCGCCAGCAGCTTGGTTAGCGGGAGTAGGGATGAGCAGTTCTTC. It translates to CASSLVSGSRDEQFF.

V gene TRBV20-1 combines with J gene TRBJ2-5, with D possibly being TRBD2 (6 bases). The V gene lost 6 bases and the J gene lost 5 bases, with 16 bases spanning the gap. The CDR3 length is 13 residues. Germline lookup yields CDR1 DFQATT and CDR2 SNEGSKA (reference sequence). The CDR3 coding sequence is TGCAGTGCGCGACGGTCTAGCGAGGAGACCCAGTACTTC. Its protein is CSARRSSEETQYF.

Only a few counts were recorded for this clonotype. The chain links TRBV29-1 to TRBJ2-3, with TRBD2 identical over 9 bases. Germline V gene sequence: CDR1 SQVTM, CDR2 ANQGSEA. The ends lost 4 bases at V and 3 bases at J; junction bases unmatched: 5. This CDR3 is 14 amino acids long. CDR3 protein: CSVVSSGITDTQYF. Here the CDR3 DNA reads TGCAGCGTTGTTTCTAGCGGGATAACAGATACGCAGTATTTT.

The CDR3 nucleotides read TGTGCCAGCTCACCACCGGATACGGCGGGAGGTTATGAGCAGTACTTC. It codes for CASSPPDTAGGYEQYF. The chain has TRBV18 and TRBJ2-7, with 8 bases matching TRBD2. This CDR3 spans 16 amino acids. CDR1 and CDR2 (germline): KGHSH, LQKENI. The junction had 11 bases not matched to a gene; V was cut back by 0 bases and J by 7 bases.

The chain is built from TRBV5-6 and TRBJ2-5; D is unresolved. The J call is uncertain, as TRBJ2-7 better fits the DNA end. This CDR3 spans 16 amino acids. CDR1 is SGHDT and CDR2 is YYEEEE in the germline V gene. The DNA for the CDR3 is TGTGCCAGCAGCTTGCCCGGCAGTGGAACCTCCTACGAGCAGTACTTC. Amino acid sequence: CASSLPGSGTSYEQYF.

This chain joins TRBV5-1 and TRBJ2-7, with TRBD2 matching 13 bases. The CDR3 runs 16 residues. CDR1 and CDR2 (germline): SGHRS, YFSETQ. V dropped 4 bases and J dropped 6; count of bases not matched to a gene: 10. The CDR3 sequence: CASSERTSGSLGEQYF. Here the CDR3 DNA reads TGCGCCAGCAGCGAAAGGACTAGCGGGAGTCTGGGCGAGCAGTACTTC.

This chain uses TRBV2 with TRBJ2-1, with D possibly matching TRBD1 (6 bases). Germline CDR1 SNHLY, CDR2 FYNNEI. V was clipped by 7 bases and J by 5 bases, with 12 bases between them. This CDR3 has 13 amino acids. For the CDR3, the DNA is TGTGCCAGCACTCCCGACAGGAACAATGAGCAGTTCTTC. Amino acid sequence: CASTPDRNNEQFF.

This clonotype turned up a few times. The J gene is TRBJ2-5, the V gene TRBV28; D perhaps matches TRBD2 (6 bases). The CDR3 length is 14 residues. Deletions cut 6 bases from V and 5 bases from J, with 16 bases between. The V gene's germline CDR1 is MDHEN and CDR2 SYDVKM. The CDR3 nucleotides are TGTGCCAGCAGCCCCGAGACGGGAGTGGAGACCCAGTACTTC. The encoded protein is CASSPETGVETQYF.

The rearrangement joins TRBV7-6 to TRBJ2-5; 9 nucleotides match TRBD2. The germline V gene encodes CDR1 SGHVS and CDR2 FNYEAQ. The V segment lost 5 bases and the J segment 4 bases; nucleotides outside the gene matches: 11. The CDR3 has 16 amino acids. The CDR3 DNA reads as TGTGCCAGCAGCAACCCAGAGAGCGGGGGGCGAGAGACCCAGTACTTC. Translation: CASSNPESGGRETQYF.

The chain has TRBV11-2 and TRBJ2-3, with D tentatively TRBD1 (6 bases). This CDR3 has 15 residues. V was cut by 5 bases and J by 1 base, with 13 bases left in between. Germline V CDR1 and CDR2: SGHAT, FQNNGV. CDR3: CASSKSNRGTDTQYF. CDR3 coding DNA: TGTGCCAGCAGCAAAAGCAACAGGGGCACAGATACGCAGTATTTT.